These 10 T cell receptor beta chains share one sample of origin, sequenced in a study of CD8 T cells in Susac syndrome. After extraction with the RNeasy kit, about 0.5 to 1 ug of the RNA was reverse transcribed using random hexamers. TCRdb re-called the immunoSEQ multiplex PCR reads through MiXCR, storing one row per CDR3 protein. The sample lists about 150,000 distinct CDR3 sequences, about 95% occurring once. Sequences were obtained from CD4+ T cells from PBMCs. The receptors derive from a human donor with Susac syndrome.

The chain links TRBV20-1 to TRBJ1-1; 10 bases agree with TRBD1. V gave up 4 bases and J gave up 6 bases; unmatched junction bases: 11. Per the germline V gene, CDR1 is DFQATT and CDR2 is SNEGSKA (reference sequence). CDR3 size: 15 residues. As DNA, the CDR3 is TGCAGTGCTACTCAGTTGACAGGGGGCAAGTCTGAAGCTTTCTTT. The encoded protein is CSATQLTGGKSEAFF.

This rearrangement joins TRBV20-1 to TRBJ1-2; D uncertain. CDR1 DFQATT and CDR2 SNEGSKA come from the germline V gene (reference sequence). There are 13 residues in the CDR3. V lost 3 bases to trimming and J lost 4 bases, with 12 bases between them. For the CDR3, the DNA is TGCAGTGCTAGCGGGCAGACCCTCTATGGCTACACCTTC. Amino acid sequence: CSASGQTLYGYTF.

This chain joins TRBV29-1 and TRBJ1-2; D unclear. This CDR3 region has 11 residues. Germline CDR1 is SQVTM and CDR2 is ANQGSEA. Trimming stripped 8 bases from V and 6 bases from J, with 13 bases between. The CDR3 protein is CSLTSGHGYTF. In nucleotides, the CDR3 is TGCAGCTTGACATCCGGGCATGGCTACACCTTC.

The chain has TRBV19 and TRBJ1-5, with D unclear. The CDR3 runs to 14 residues. CDR1 and CDR2 from the germline V gene are LNHDA and SQIVND (reference sequence). The V and J ends lost 0 bases and 5 bases respectively, with 8 bases between them. For the CDR3, the DNA is TGTGCCAGTAGTATAGATAACAGTCATCAGCCCCAGCATTTT. It specifies CASSIDNSHQPQHF.

The J gene is TRBJ2-3, the V gene TRBV29-1; TRBD2 agrees at 12 bases. The CDR3 contains 12 residues. The junction had 1 base not matched to a gene; V was cut back by 3 bases and J by 9 bases. The germline gives CDR1 SQVTM, CDR2 ANQGSEA. The CDR3 is CSVDLAGGTQYF. The CDR3, as DNA: TGCAGCGTTGACCTAGCGGGGGGGACGCAGTATTTT.

The chain couples TRBV7-8 to TRBJ2-7; the D gene is possibly TRBD2 (5 bases). V lost 4 bases and J 0 bases, leaving 13 bases between the germline ends. The germline CDR1 and CDR2 sequences are SGHVS and FQNEAQ. The CDR3 contains 15 residues. The chain's CDR3 is CASSWADSISYEQYF. The CDR3 DNA is TGTGCCAGCAGCTGGGCGGACTCCATCTCCTACGAGCAGTACTTC.

This clonotype was seen once. The V gene is TRBV25-1, the J gene TRBJ1-1, with 7 bases fitting TRBD1. V lost 7 bases to trimming and J lost 4 bases; unmatched junction nucleotides: 9. The CDR3 is 14 amino acids. Germline-derived CDR1 and CDR2 are MGHDK and SYGVNS. The CDR3 DNA is TGTGCCAGCACCCGGACAGGCGAGCGCACTGAAGCTTTCTTT. Its protein product is CASTRTGERTEAFF.

The V gene is TRBV5-1, the J gene TRBJ1-6; D ambiguous. Trimming took off 1 base at V and 4 bases at J, with 9 bases between the two ends. The CDR3 is 15 residues long. The germline V gene encodes CDR1 SGHRS and CDR2 YFSETQ. CDR3 coding DNA: TGCGCCAGCAGCTTGAGGCCACCGTATAATTCACCCCTCCACTTT. The encoded protein is CASSLRPPYNSPLHF.

The V and J genes are TRBV29-1 and TRBJ1-2; D is perhaps TRBD1 (5 bases). Germline loops: CDR1 SQVTM, CDR2 ANQGSEA. CDR3 size: 15 residues. V lost 3 bases to trimming and J lost 5 bases, with 19 bases between them. CDR3 in DNA: TGCAGCGTTGACGCTGAGGCAGGGAGCAGGTATGGCTACACCTTC. It codes for CSVDAEAGSRYGYTF. The entire variable domain, with the rest obtained from reference TRBV29-1 and TRBJ1-2, is as follows: SAVISQKPSRDICQRGTSLTIQCQVDSQVTMMFWYRQQPGQSLTLIATANQGSEATYESGFVIDKFPISRPNLTFSTLTVSNMSPEDSSIYLCSVDAEAGSRYGYTFGSGTRLTVV.

V is TRBV2 and J is TRBJ1-1; 8 bases line up with TRBD1. V was pared by 5 bases and J by 6 bases, with 2 bases of the junction left unmatched. CDR3 length: 12 residues. Germline CDR1 SNHLY, CDR2 FYNNEI. The CDR3 sequence is CASSSRGPEAFF. The CDR3 DNA follows: TGTGCCAGCAGTTCCAGGGGGCCTGAAGCTTTCTTT.